These T cell receptor beta chains were read from a single sample in a study of response to subunit inactivated influenza vaccine. TCRdb ran MiXCR on the RT-PCR reads and lists one entry per CDR3 protein. The sample has 530,000 or so distinct CDR3 sequences; about 12% are singletons. The material was PBMCs from blood, obtained on the day of vaccination. The source is a man between 45 and 60 years old who received an inactivated influenza vaccine. Both conserved end residues are trimmed from each CDR3.

J gene | V gene | CDR3 length | CDR3 protein
TRBJ2-2 | TRBV28 | 12 | ASRTSANTGELF
TRBJ2-1 | TRBV19 | 12 | ASSTLDGNNEQF
TRBJ2-1 | TRBV7-2 | 15 | ASSFGLAGQSYNEQF
TRBJ2-5 | TRBV5-1 | 13 | ASKYLPGIQETQY
TRBJ2-3 | TRBV24-1 | 11 | ATSVGRSHTQY
TRBJ2-3 | TRBV10-2 | 11 | ASRALAPDTQY
TRBJ1-5 | TRBV15 | 13 | ATSRGQSSNQPQH
TRBJ2-1 | TRBV12-3/TRBV12-4 | 14 | ASSMTSGGAYNEQF
TRBJ2-6 | TRBV5-6 | 10 | ASSFLANVLT
TRBJ2-7 | TRBV10-3 | 11 | ATSPDRIYEQY
TRBJ1-4 | TRBV6-1 | 13 | ASSARDRSNEKLF
TRBJ2-3 | TRBV6-1 | 13 | ASSATGGQADTQY
TRBJ2-1 | TRBV6-5 | 13 | ASSSNNAPSNEQF
TRBJ2-3 | TRBV20-1 | 12 | SARDGQGGDTQY
TRBJ1-2 | TRBV4-3 | 16 | ASSQDFLPREGGYGYT
TRBJ1-1 | TRBV5-6 | 12 | ASSLALLNTEAF
TRBJ1-1 | TRBV4-2 | 13 | ASSQDGGMNTEAF
TRBJ2-3 | TRBV29-1 | 11 | SVAASVGDTQY
TRBJ1-1 | TRBV5-1 | 14 | ASSLNVGVGNTEAF
TRBJ2-7 | TRBV14 | 14 | AKPGRRCLYSYEQY
TRBJ2-2 | TRBV20-1 | 12 | SARWTSNTGELF
TRBJ1-5 | TRBV15 | 11 | ATADLSNQPQH
TRBJ1-1 | TRBV12-3/TRBV12-4 | 11 | ASSLYSYTEAF
TRBJ2-7 | TRBV11-2 | 10 | ASSMMNYEQY
TRBJ2-2 | TRBV6-2/TRBV6-3 | 12 | ASRWTGSTGELF
TRBJ2-1 | TRBV20-1 | 10 | SAGTSGTQQF
TRBJ1-5 | TRBV20-1 | 10 | SAINGNQPQH
TRBJ2-4 | TRBV3-1 | 12 | ASSQGRQGYIQY
TRBJ1-4 | TRBV7-9 | 14 | ASSTTYRATNEKLF
TRBJ2-2 | TRBV2 | 11 | ASRDRATGELF
TRBJ2-4 | TRBV6-2/TRBV6-3 | 12 | ASSPQGVENIQY
TRBJ2-1 | TRBV6-1 | 13 | ASKNGGGRANEQF
TRBJ1-1 | TRBV5-1 | 11 | ASSPPLNTEAF
TRBJ1-5 | TRBV5-6 | 12 | ASSLVGMGQPQH
TRBJ2-7 | TRBV20-1 | 11 | SARVDGSYEQY
TRBJ2-6 | TRBV12-3/TRBV12-4 | 16 | ASSWDGRMSSGANVLT
TRBJ2-1 | TRBV24-1 | 11 | ATSGKTYNEQF
TRBJ1-1 | TRBV20-1 | 12 | SAQNSALNTEAF
TRBJ2-7 | TRBV20-1 | 12 | SASRTKNSYEQY
TRBJ2-7 | TRBV5-6 | 12 | ASSFPESSYEQY
TRBJ2-6 | TRBV10-3 | 14 | AISELGKTGANVLT
TRBJ2-7 | TRBV4-3 | 13 | ASSQSPGFSYEQY
TRBJ1-5 | TRBV20-1 | 11 | SARVTINQPQH
TRBJ2-1 | TRBV25-1 | 14 | ASSGTIGTSNNEQF
TRBJ2-2 | TRBV7-2 | 14 | ASSFDRVSSTGELF
TRBJ2-7 | TRBV12-3/TRBV12-4 | 14 | ASSLARQSTPGEQY
TRBJ1-5 | TRBV4-2 | 13 | ASSQAHRRVQPQH
TRBJ1-1 | TRBV20-1 | 11 | SARVPTGLEAF